Shown below are 10 T cell receptor beta chains from a single sample sequenced in a study of beta chain features in type 1 diabetes. Expressed TCRB transcripts were sequenced because the isolated RNA had all been reverse transcribed beforehand. Method: immunoSEQ multiplex PCR; TCRdb's copy keeps in-frame clones and lacks some. The data show 900,000 or so clones, with 17% seen just once and 0.023% held by the top ten. Sequencing input: naive CD4+ T cells from blood. These receptor sequences come from a woman between 18 and 29 years old in good health.

The V and J genes are TRBV23-1 and TRBJ2-5, with D possibly TRBD1 on 5 matching bases. The end of the DNA fits TRBJ2-7 better, so the J call may be wrong. TRBV23-1 is recorded as an ORF, its role being uncertain. The CDR3 loop spans 16 amino acids. The CDR3 loop is CASSQFVAGFSYEQYF. CDR3 sequence (DNA): TGCGCCAGCAGTCAATTCGTCGCAGGGTTCTCCTACGAGCAGTACTTC.

This chain joins TRBV5-1 and TRBJ2-3, with 9 positions matching TRBD2. In germline, CDR1 is SGHRS, CDR2 YFSETQ. The junction had 4 bases not matched to a gene; V was cut back by 3 bases and J by 5 bases. This CDR3 region has 14 residues. Here the CDR3 reads CASSSTSGGDTQYF. The CDR3 bases are TGCGCCAGCAGCTCGACTAGCGGCGGAGATACGCAGTATTTT.

This clone was found a few times. This chain connects TRBV2 to TRBJ1-5, with D unresolved. The germline CDR1 and CDR2 sequences are SNHLY and FYNNEI. CDR3 length: 17 amino acids. The V gene lost 4 bases and the J gene lost 0 bases, with 16 bases spanning the gap. Here the CDR3 reads CASSVVGLIYSNQPQHF. The DNA of the CDR3 is TGTGCCAGCAGTGTGGTTGGCCTCATCTATAGCAATCAGCCCCAGCATTTT.

V is TRBV19 and J is TRBJ2-3; a weak D match, TRBD2 (7 bases). Looked up from germline, CDR1 is LNHDA and CDR2 is SQIVND (reference sequence). V was shortened by 7 bases and J by 3 bases, with 17 bases between the two germline ends. The CDR3 is made up of 15 amino acids. CDR3 protein: CASTLGLGGTDTQYF. DNA of the CDR3: TGTGCCAGTACCCTAGGACTAGGGGGGACAGATACGCAGTATTTT.

This clone has more than one count but fewer than ten. The chain uses TRBV28 and TRBJ2-5; no reliable D call. With the DNA end fitting TRBJ2-7 better, the J assignment may be wrong. CDR3 size: 14 residues. The germline V gene has CDR1 MDHEN and CDR2 SYDVKM. The CDR3 nucleotides are TGTGCCAGCAGAACGCCAGGTCAAGTCTACGAGCAGTACTTC. Translated: CASRTPGQVYEQYF.

The V call is TRBV9, the J call TRBJ2-5; D is possibly TRBD1 (6 bases). Trimming pared 0 bases from V and 2 bases from J, leaving 11 bases between. Germline values: CDR1 SGDLS, CDR2 YYNGEE. The CDR3 consists of 15 residues. In DNA, the CDR3 is TGTGCCAGCAGCGTAGCCGGGACACCACAAGAGACCCAGTACTTC. This codes for CASSVAGTPQETQYF.

This clone was found a few times. The V gene is TRBV7-2, the J gene TRBJ2-1; unclear D gene. Between the trimmed V and J ends, which lost 5 bases and 0 bases, there was a span of 14 bases. Germline CDR1 reads SGHTA; CDR2 reads FQGNSA. The CDR3 covers 16 residues. This CDR3 reads CASSLRRQSSYNEQFF. The CDR3 DNA reads TGTGCCAGCAGCCTCCGACGGCAGTCCTCCTACAATGAGCAGTTCTTC.

This clone was detected only a few times. The chain carries TRBV28 and TRBJ1-2; 7 bases are a match to TRBD1. The junction had 15 bases not matched to a gene; V was cut back by 8 bases and J by 6 bases. CDR1 and CDR2 (germline): MDHEN, SYDVKM. CDR3 length: 15 residues. This CDR3 reads CASVPRDRVRHGYTF. For the CDR3, the DNA is TGTGCCAGCGTGCCCCGAGACAGGGTGCGTCATGGCTACACCTTC.

The rearrangement uses TRBV2 and TRBJ2-4; 8 nucleotides line up with TRBD1. This CDR3 comprises 15 residues. After removal of 4 bases from V and 3 bases from J, the junction contained 5 bases not matched to a gene. The germline V gene encodes CDR1 SNHLY and CDR2 FYNNEI. CDR3 sequence: CASSADRGGKNIQYF. In DNA form, the CDR3 reads TGTGCCAGCAGTGCTGACAGGGGTGGCAAAAACATTCAGTACTTC.

This clone turned up a few times. Mismatch with germline at one junction end may stem from a read error. The V gene is TRBV15, the J gene TRBJ2-3; D not resolved. This CDR3 region has 14 residues. Germline CDR1 LNHNV, CDR2 YYDKDF (reference sequence). In DNA, the CDR3 is TGTGCCACCAGCAGAGATTTAAAGGCAGATGCGCAGTATTTT. This translates into CATSRDLKADAQYF.